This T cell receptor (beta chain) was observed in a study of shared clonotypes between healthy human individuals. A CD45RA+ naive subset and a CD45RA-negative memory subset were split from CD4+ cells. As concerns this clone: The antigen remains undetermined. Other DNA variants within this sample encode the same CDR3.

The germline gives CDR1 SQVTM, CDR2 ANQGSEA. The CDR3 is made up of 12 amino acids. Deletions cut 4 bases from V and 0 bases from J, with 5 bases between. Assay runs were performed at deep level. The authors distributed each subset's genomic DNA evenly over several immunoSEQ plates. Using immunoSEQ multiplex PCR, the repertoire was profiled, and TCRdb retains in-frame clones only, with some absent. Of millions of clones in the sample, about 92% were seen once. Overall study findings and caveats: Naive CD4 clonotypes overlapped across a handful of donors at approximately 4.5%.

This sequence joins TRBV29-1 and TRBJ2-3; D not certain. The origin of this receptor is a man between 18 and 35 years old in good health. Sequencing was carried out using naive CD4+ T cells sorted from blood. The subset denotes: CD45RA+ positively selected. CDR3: CSVGRSTDTQYF. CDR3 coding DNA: TGCAGCGTTGGCAGGAGCACAGATACGCAGTATTTT.